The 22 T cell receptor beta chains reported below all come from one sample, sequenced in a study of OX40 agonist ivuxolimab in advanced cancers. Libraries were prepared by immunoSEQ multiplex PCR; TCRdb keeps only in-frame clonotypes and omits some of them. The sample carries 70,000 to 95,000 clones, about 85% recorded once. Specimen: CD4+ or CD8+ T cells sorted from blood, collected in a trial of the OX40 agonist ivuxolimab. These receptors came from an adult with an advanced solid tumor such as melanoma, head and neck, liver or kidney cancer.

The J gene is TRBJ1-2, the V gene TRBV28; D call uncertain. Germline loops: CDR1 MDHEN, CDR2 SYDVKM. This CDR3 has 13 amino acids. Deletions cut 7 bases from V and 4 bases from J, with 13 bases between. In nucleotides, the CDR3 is TGTGCCAGCACCCCAACGGACTTCTATGGCTACACCTTC. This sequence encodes CASTPTDFYGYTF.

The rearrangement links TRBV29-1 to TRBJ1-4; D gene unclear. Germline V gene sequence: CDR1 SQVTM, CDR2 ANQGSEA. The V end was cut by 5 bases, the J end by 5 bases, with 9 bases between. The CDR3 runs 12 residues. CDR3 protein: CSVQQINEKLFF. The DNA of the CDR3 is TGCAGCGTTCAGCAGATCAATGAAAAACTGTTTTTT.

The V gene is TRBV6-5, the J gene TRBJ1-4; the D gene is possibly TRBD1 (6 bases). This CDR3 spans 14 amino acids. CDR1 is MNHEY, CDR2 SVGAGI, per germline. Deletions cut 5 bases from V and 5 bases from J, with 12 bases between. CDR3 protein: CASSRGGPNEKLFF. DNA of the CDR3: TGTGCCAGCAGTAGGGGGGGTCCCAATGAAAAACTGTTTTTT.

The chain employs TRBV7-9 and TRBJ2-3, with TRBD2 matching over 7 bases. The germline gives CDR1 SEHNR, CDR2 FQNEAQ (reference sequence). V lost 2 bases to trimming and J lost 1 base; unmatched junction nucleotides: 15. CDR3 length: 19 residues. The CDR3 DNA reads TGTGCCAGCAGCTTACGGACTAGAAGCGTGAGTTTTCGCACAGATACGCAGTATTTT. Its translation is CASSLRTRSVSFRTDTQYF.

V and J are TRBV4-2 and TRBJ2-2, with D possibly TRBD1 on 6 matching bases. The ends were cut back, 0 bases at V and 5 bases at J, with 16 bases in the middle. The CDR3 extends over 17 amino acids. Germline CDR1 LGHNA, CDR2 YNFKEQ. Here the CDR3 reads CASSQDGAGVRTGELFF. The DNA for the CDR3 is TGTGCCAGCAGCCAAGATGGGGCAGGGGTCCGAACCGGGGAGCTGTTTTTT.

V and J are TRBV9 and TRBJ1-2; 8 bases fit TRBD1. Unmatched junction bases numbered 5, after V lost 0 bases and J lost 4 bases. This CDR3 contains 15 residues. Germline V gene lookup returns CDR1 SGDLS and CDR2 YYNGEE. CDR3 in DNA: TGTGCCAGCAGCGTAGGGGGGGACAGGCTCTATGGCTACACCTTC. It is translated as CASSVGGDRLYGYTF.

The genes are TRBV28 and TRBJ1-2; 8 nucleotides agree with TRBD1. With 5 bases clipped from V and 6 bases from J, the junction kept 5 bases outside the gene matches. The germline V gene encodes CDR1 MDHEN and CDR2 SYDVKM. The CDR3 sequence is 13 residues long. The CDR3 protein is CASSTGGVNGYTF. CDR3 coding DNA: TGTGCCAGCAGTACAGGGGGAGTCAATGGCTACACCTTC.

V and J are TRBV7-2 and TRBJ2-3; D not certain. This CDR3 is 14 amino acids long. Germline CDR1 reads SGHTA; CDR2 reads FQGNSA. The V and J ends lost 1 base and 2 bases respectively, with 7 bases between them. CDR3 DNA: TGTGCCAGCAGCTTAGGCCAGGACACAGATACGCAGTATTTT. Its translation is CASSLGQDTDTQYF.

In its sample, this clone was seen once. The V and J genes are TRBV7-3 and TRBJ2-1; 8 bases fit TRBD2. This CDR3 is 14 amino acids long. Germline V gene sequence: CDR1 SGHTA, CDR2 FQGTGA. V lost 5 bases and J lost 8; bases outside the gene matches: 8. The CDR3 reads CASSRLGGAHEQFF. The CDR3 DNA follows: TGTGCCAGCAGCAGACTCGGGGGGGCCCATGAGCAGTTCTTC. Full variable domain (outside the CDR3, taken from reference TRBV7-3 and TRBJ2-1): GAGVSQTPSNKVTEKGKYVELRCDPISGHTALYWYRQSLGQGPEFLIYFQGTGAADDSGLPNDRFFAVRPEGSVSTLKIQRTERGDSAVYLCASSRLGGAHEQFFGPGTRLTVL.

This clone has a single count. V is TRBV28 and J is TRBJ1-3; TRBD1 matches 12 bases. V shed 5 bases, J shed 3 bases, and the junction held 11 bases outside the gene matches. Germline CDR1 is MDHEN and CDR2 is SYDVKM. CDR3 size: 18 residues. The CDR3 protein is CASSPPGTGGRSGNTIYF. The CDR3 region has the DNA TGTGCCAGCAGTCCCCCCGGGACAGGGGGCCGAAGTGGAAACACCATATATTTT.

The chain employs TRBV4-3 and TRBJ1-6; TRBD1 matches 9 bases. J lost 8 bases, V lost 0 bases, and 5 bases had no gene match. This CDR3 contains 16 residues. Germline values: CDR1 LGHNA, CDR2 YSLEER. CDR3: CASSQDRDREYSPLHF. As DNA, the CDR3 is TGCGCCAGCAGCCAAGATCGGGACAGGGAATATTCACCCCTCCACTTT.

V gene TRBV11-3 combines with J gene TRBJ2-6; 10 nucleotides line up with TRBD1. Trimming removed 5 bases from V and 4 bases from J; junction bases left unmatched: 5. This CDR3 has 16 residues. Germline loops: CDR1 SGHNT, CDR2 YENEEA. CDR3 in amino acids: CASSTGTGDGANVLTF. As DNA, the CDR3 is TGTGCCAGCAGCACCGGGACAGGGGACGGGGCCAACGTCCTGACTTTC.

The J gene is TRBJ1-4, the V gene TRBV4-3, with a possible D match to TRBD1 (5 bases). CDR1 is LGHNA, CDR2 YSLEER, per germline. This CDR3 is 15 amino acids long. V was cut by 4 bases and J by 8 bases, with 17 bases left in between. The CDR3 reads CASSPLQADREKLFF. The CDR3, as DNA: TGCGCCAGCAGCCCACTACAGGCGGATAGGGAAAAACTGTTTTTT.

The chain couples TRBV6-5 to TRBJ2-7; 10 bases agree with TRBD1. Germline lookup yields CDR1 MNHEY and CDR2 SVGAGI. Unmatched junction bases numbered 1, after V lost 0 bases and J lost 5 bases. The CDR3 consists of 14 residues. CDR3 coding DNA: TGTGCCAGCAGTTACTCGGGACAGGGGAACGAGCAGTACGTC. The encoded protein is CASSYSGQGNEQYV.

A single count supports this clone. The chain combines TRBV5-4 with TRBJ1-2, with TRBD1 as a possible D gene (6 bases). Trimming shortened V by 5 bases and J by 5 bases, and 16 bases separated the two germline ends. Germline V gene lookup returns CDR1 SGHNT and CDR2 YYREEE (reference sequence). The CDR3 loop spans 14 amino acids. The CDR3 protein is CASSEGDRGYGYTF. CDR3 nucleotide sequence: TGTGCCAGCAGTGAGGGGGACCGAGGGTATGGCTACACCTTC.

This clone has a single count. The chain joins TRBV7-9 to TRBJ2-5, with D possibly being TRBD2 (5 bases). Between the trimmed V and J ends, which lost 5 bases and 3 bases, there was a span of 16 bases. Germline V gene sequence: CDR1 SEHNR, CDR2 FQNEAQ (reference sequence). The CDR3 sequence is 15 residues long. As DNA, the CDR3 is TGTGCCAGCAGCCTATCCGCGGGTTTCAAAGAGACCCAGTACTTC. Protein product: CASSLSAGFKETQYF.

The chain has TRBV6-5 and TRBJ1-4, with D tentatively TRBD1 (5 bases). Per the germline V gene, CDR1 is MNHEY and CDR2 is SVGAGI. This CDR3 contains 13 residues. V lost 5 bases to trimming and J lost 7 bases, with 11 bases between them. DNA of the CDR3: TGTGCCAGCAGTCAGGGACGCCCTGAAAAACTGTTTTTT. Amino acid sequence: CASSQGRPEKLFF.

This chain's CDR3 is CASRASGAGEKLFF. The CDR3 coding sequence is TGTGCCAGCAGAGCCTCGGGGGCTGGTGAAAAACTGTTTTTT. This sequence joins TRBV6-1 and TRBJ1-4, with TRBD1 as a possible D gene (6 bases). CDR1 and CDR2 from the germline V gene are MNHNS and SASEGT. This CDR3 spans 14 amino acids. Trimming took off 6 bases at V and 7 bases at J, with 15 bases between the two ends.

The CDR3 reads CASSSGGHSYF. The CDR3 nucleotides read TGTGCCAGCAGCTCTGGGGGGCACAGCTACTTC. The rearrangement uses TRBV11-2 and TRBJ2-5; D is perhaps TRBD1 or TRBD2 (6 bases each). This CDR3 contains 11 residues. The germline gives CDR1 SGHAT, CDR2 FQNNGV. The germline V and J ends were trimmed by 4 bases and 14 bases, with 14 bases remaining between them.

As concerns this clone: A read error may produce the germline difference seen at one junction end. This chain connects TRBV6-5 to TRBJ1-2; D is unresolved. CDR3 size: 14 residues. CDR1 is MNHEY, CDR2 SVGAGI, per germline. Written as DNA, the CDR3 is TGTGCCATCAGTGATTCGAAGGAGGCCTATGGCTACACCTTC. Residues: CAISDSKEAYGYTF.

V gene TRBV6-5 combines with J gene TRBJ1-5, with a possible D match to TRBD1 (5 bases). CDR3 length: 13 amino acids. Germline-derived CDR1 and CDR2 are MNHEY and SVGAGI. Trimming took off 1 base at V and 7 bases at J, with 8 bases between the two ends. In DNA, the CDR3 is TGTGCCAGCAGTTACTTGGGGGGACAGCCCCAGCATTTT. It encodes CASSYLGGQPQHF.

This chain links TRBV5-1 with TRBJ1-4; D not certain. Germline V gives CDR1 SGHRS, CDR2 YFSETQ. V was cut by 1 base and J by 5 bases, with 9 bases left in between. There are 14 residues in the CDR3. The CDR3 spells CASSLFGVNEKLFF. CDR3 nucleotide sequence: TGCGCCAGCAGCTTGTTCGGGGTAAATGAAAAACTGTTTTTT.